Following are 29 T cell receptor beta chains from one sample sequenced in a study of PD-1 blockade in mismatch repair-deficient tumors. TCRdb's copy holds only in-frame clones and misses some; the assay was immunoSEQ multiplex PCR. The sample consists of 100,000 to 150,000 clones, around 86% of them appearing once. Here the sequenced sample was peripheral blood, taken 44 weeks after starting pembrolizumab. Receptors originate from an adult with mismatch repair-deficient cancer.

Written as DNA, the CDR3 is TGTGCCAGCAGCCAAGAGGTGGGCCAGCCAGATACGCAGTATTTT. It encodes CASSQEVGQPDTQYF. V is TRBV4-2 and J is TRBJ2-3; D remains unclear. Germline V gene lookup returns CDR1 LGHNA and CDR2 YNFKEQ. Deletions cut 0 bases from V and 4 bases from J, with 11 bases between. This CDR3 has 15 residues.

The gene calls are TRBV11-3 and TRBJ2-5; 13 nucleotides match TRBD2. Germline assignment: CDR1 SGHNT and CDR2 YENEEA. The CDR3 is made up of 17 amino acids. After removal of 6 bases from V and 5 bases from J, the junction contained 12 bases not matched to a gene. CDR3: CASRHTSGRAWSETQYF. Here the CDR3 DNA reads TGTGCCAGCAGACACACTAGCGGGAGGGCGTGGTCCGAGACCCAGTACTTC.

The chain has TRBV6-4 and TRBJ2-3; the D gene could be TRBD1 or TRBD2 (5 bases each). The CDR3 has 15 amino acids. V shed 5 bases and J shed 4 bases, with 16 bases lying between them. Germline V CDR1 and CDR2: MRHNA, SNTAGT. DNA of the CDR3: TGTGCCAGCAGTCCCGGGACCACCGCGGCAGATACGCAGTATTTT. This sequence encodes CASSPGTTAADTQYF.

In its sample, this clone was seen once. The chain is built from TRBV7-8 and TRBJ2-5; D uncertain. CDR3 size: 12 residues. Germline assignment: CDR1 SGHVS and CDR2 FQNEAQ. V gave up 2 bases and J gave up 5 bases, with 6 bases separating them. The CDR3 protein is CASSLFLETQYF. CDR3 in DNA: TGTGCCAGCAGCTTATTCCTCGAGACCCAGTACTTC.

The J gene is TRBJ2-7, the V gene TRBV5-1; the match to TRBD1 covers 10 bases. The CDR3 covers 15 residues. Unmatched junction bases numbered 3, after V lost 0 bases and J lost 3 bases. CDR1 and CDR2 from the germline V gene are SGHRS and YFSETQ. The CDR3, as DNA: TGCGCCAGCAGCTTGGCGACAGGGGGCTACTACGAGCAGTACTTC. This gives the protein CASSLATGGYYEQYF.

The V gene is TRBV19, the J gene TRBJ2-2; 7 nucleotides align to TRBD1. The CDR3 extends over 15 amino acids. J was trimmed by 5 bases and V by 5 bases; bases with no gene match: 8. Germline CDR1 and CDR2: LNHDA and SQIVND (reference sequence). The CDR3 region has the DNA TGTGCCAGTAGTCCCCTCGGGACAGATACCGGGGAGCTGTTTTTT. Protein sequence: CASSPLGTDTGELFF.

The chain recombines TRBV6-6 with TRBJ1-5; D ambiguous. Germline values: CDR1 MNHNY, CDR2 SVGAGI (reference sequence). The ends were cut back, 8 bases at V and 4 bases at J, with 12 bases in the middle. This CDR3 has 13 residues. The CDR3 sequence is CASSMVANQPQHF. CDR3 nucleotide sequence: TGTGCCAGCTCTATGGTGGCTAATCAGCCCCAGCATTTT.

The J gene is TRBJ1-2, the V gene TRBV9; TRBD1 might be the D (5 bases). The ends were cut back, 0 bases at V and 4 bases at J, with 10 bases in the middle. The CDR3 is 14 amino acids. CDR1 SGDLS and CDR2 YYNGEE come from the germline V gene. The CDR3 DNA reads TGTGCCAGCAGCGTAGGGGGCAGACCCTATGGCTACACCTTC. This encodes CASSVGGRPYGYTF.

This chain connects TRBV29-1 to TRBJ2-7, with D possibly being TRBD1 (5 bases). The CDR3 runs to 13 residues. CDR1 SQVTM and CDR2 ANQGSEA come from the germline V gene. Trimming cost V 7 bases and J 1 base, with 14 bases left between them. This CDR3 is CSAKMRQSYEQYF. In nucleotides, the CDR3 is TGCAGCGCAAAGATGCGACAGTCCTACGAGCAGTACTTC.

V usage is TRBV18 and J usage is TRBJ2-7; D ambiguous. The CDR3 runs to 14 residues. Trimming pared 3 bases from V and 5 bases from J, leaving 14 bases between. From germline, CDR1 is KGHSH and CDR2 LQKENI. The CDR3 region is CASSPPVRSHEQYF. In DNA, the CDR3 is TGTGCCAGCTCACCCCCGGTAAGGTCCCACGAGCAGTACTTC. Complete variable domain (other parts from reference TRBV18 and TRBJ2-7): NAGVMQNPRHLVRRRGQEARLRCSPMKGHSHVYWYRQLPEEGLKFMVYLQKENIIDESGMPKERFSAEFPKEGPSILRIQQVVRGDSAAYFCASSPPVRSHEQYFGPGTRLTVT.

The V gene is TRBV28, the J gene TRBJ1-5; 9 bases line up with TRBD1. Germline values: CDR1 MDHEN, CDR2 SYDVKM. This CDR3 has 14 amino acids. V lost 5 bases and J lost 6; bases outside the gene matches: 5. The CDR3 DNA follows: TGTGCCAGCAGTCTGGACAGGGGTCGTCAGCCCCAGCATTTT. It codes for CASSLDRGRQPQHF.

The V and J genes are TRBV5-4 and TRBJ2-6, with 9 bases fitting TRBD2. The germline gives CDR1 SGHNT, CDR2 YYREEE (reference sequence). Trimming removed 2 bases from V and 0 bases from J; junction bases left unmatched: 12. This CDR3 has 20 residues. The CDR3 region has the DNA TGTGCCAGCAGCTTTTTAGGGGGGACTAGCTTGAACTCTGGGGCCAACGTCCTGACTTTC. It encodes CASSFLGGTSLNSGANVLTF. The full variable domain, completed using reference TRBV5-4 and TRBJ2-6, is ETGVTQSPTHLIKTRGQQVTLRCSSQSGHNTVSWYQQALGQGPQFIFQYYREEENGRGNFPPRFSGLQFPNYSSELNVNALELDDSALYLCASSFLGGTSLNSGANVLTFGAGSRLTVL.

The chain joins TRBV5-4 to TRBJ2-3; weak D call: TRBD2 (6 bases). The CDR3 length is 14 residues. Trimming cost V 4 bases and J 6 bases, with 15 bases left between them. Germline V gives CDR1 SGHNT, CDR2 YYREEE (reference sequence). The CDR3 loop is CASSVGGFRDTQYF. The DNA of the CDR3 is TGTGCCAGCAGCGTGGGGGGTTTCAGGGATACGCAGTATTTT. Full variable domain (outside the CDR3, taken from reference TRBV5-4 and TRBJ2-3): ETGVTQSPTHLIKTRGQQVTLRCSSQSGHNTVSWYQQALGQGPQFIFQYYREEENGRGNFPPRFSGLQFPNYSSELNVNALELDDSALYLCASSVGGFRDTQYFGPGTRLTVL.

The gene calls are TRBV4-3 and TRBJ2-1; 7 positions agree with TRBD2. V was clipped by 1 base and J by 2 bases; unmatched bases: 11. The length of the CDR3 is 18 residues. Germline V gene data show CDR1 as LGHNA and CDR2 as YSLEER. CDR3 sequence reads: CASSQAGLAGAAYNEQFF. In DNA form, the CDR3 reads TGCGCCAGCAGCCAAGCGGGACTCGCGGGAGCTGCCTACAATGAGCAGTTCTTC.

V usage is TRBV5-1 and J usage is TRBJ2-7; 10 nucleotides align to TRBD1. J was trimmed by 4 bases and V by 4 bases; bases with no gene match: 11. Per germline, CDR1 SGHRS and CDR2 YFSETQ. This CDR3 contains 16 residues. The CDR3 bases are TGCGCCAGCAGCCCGGTCCCGGGACAGGGGCCATACGAGCAGTACTTC. Protein: CASSPVPGQGPYEQYF.

The V gene is TRBV6-6, the J gene TRBJ1-5; TRBD1 might be the D (5 bases). Germline-derived CDR1 and CDR2 are MNHNY and SVGAGI (reference sequence). The CDR3 is made up of 13 amino acids. V lost 10 bases to trimming and J lost 2 bases, with 12 bases between them. The chain's CDR3 is CATSDSGNQPQHF. The CDR3 DNA is TGTGCCACTTCCGACAGTGGCAATCAGCCCCAGCATTTT.

This chain connects TRBV28 to TRBJ2-7; 8 nucleotides line up with TRBD2. The CDR3 has 15 residues. Germline CDR1 is MDHEN and CDR2 is SYDVKM. V lost 5 bases, J lost 2 bases, and 8 bases stayed unmatched. The CDR3 is CASSRPLAGAYEQYF. In DNA, the CDR3 is TGTGCCAGCAGTCGCCCGCTAGCGGGCGCCTACGAGCAGTACTTC. The entire variable domain, with the rest obtained from reference TRBV28 and TRBJ2-7, is as follows: DVKVTQSSRYLVKRTGEKVFLECVQDMDHENMFWYRQDPGLGLRLIYFSYDVKMKEKGDIPEGYSVSREKKERFSLILESASTNQTSMYLCASSRPLAGAYEQYFGPGTRLTVT.

This chain joins TRBV10-2 and TRBJ1-1; unclear D gene. Trimming took off 6 bases at V and 1 base at J, with 6 bases between the two ends. This CDR3 contains 12 residues. From germline, CDR1 is WSHSY and CDR2 SAAADI. CDR3 in amino acids: CASRDPNTEAFF. CDR3 bases: TGCGCCAGCAGGGATCCGAACACTGAAGCTTTCTTT.

This chain connects TRBV6-1 to TRBJ1-2; TRBD1 is a possible D gene (6 bases). Germline V CDR1 and CDR2: MNHNS, SASEGT. V gave up 6 bases and J gave up 4 bases, with 9 bases separating them. This CDR3 is 12 amino acids long. The CDR3 region has the DNA TGTGCCAGCAGATCAGGGGTCTATGGCTACACCTTC. This encodes CASRSGVYGYTF.

The V call is TRBV7-8, the J call TRBJ2-2; D ambiguous. The CDR3 runs 14 residues. CDR1 and CDR2 (germline): SGHVS, FQNEAQ. The ends were cut back, 1 base at V and 1 base at J, with 4 bases in the middle. The CDR3 DNA follows: TGTGCCAGCAGCTTAGAAGAGAACACCGGGGAGCTGTTTTTT. Its protein product is CASSLEENTGELFF.

A few counts support this clone. The genes are TRBV5-1 and TRBJ1-2, with D hard to call. This CDR3 has 13 residues. Looked up from germline, CDR1 is SGHRS and CDR2 is YFSETQ. Trimming stripped 2 bases from V and 2 bases from J, with 7 bases between. DNA for the CDR3: TGCGCCAGCAGCTTCGTAGAGAACTATGGCTACACCTTC. Its translation is CASSFVENYGYTF.

The rearrangement uses TRBV11-2 and TRBJ2-5; TRBD2 matches at 7 bases. The V segment lost 3 bases and the J segment 2 bases; nucleotides outside the gene matches: 6. Germline loops: CDR1 SGHAT, CDR2 FQNNGV. The CDR3 extends over 15 amino acids. CDR3 nucleotide sequence: TGTGCCAGCAGCTTGAGGGCTAGCGGACAAGAGACCCAGTACTTC. This codes for CASSLRASGQETQYF.

Only one count was recorded for this clone. The chain employs TRBV6-5 and TRBJ1-1; a weak D match, TRBD1 (5 bases). Trimming removed 0 bases from V and 2 bases from J, with 10 bases in between. Germline V lookup: CDR1 MNHEY, CDR2 SVGAGI. This CDR3 has 15 residues. This CDR3 reads CASSYSGGSNTEAFF. The CDR3 nucleotides read TGTGCCAGCAGTTACTCTGGGGGTTCTAACACTGAAGCTTTCTTT.

This chain uses TRBV30 with TRBJ2-1, with 7 bases aligning to TRBD2. From germline, CDR1 is GTSNPN and CDR2 SVGIG (reference sequence). V was pared by 8 bases and J by 0 bases, with 10 bases of the junction left unmatched. The CDR3 length is 15 residues. The CDR3 region is CAGLPAGFSYNEQFF. As DNA, the CDR3 is TGTGCCGGGCTCCCAGCGGGATTCTCCTACAATGAGCAGTTCTTC.

This clone was observed a few times. CDR3 coding DNA: TGTGCCTGGAGCCTGGGACAGGCCCAAGAGACCCAGTACTTC. Translated, it gives CAWSLGQAQETQYF. J is TRBJ2-5 and V is TRBV30; the match to TRBD1 covers 8 bases. The CDR3 contains 14 residues. Trimming cost V 3 bases and J 1 base; bases outside gene matches: 4. CDR1 and CDR2 from the germline V gene are GTSNPN and SVGIG (reference sequence). Variable domain in full (rest from reference TRBV30 and TRBJ2-5): SQTIHQWPATLVQPVGSPLSLECTVEGTSNPNLYWYRQAAGRGLQLLFYSVGIGQISSEVPQNLSASRPQDRQFILSSKKLLLSDSGFYLCAWSLGQAQETQYFGPGTRLLVL.

The V gene is TRBV27, the J gene TRBJ2-5; 16 bases are a match to TRBD2. CDR1 and CDR2 from the germline V gene are MNHEY and SMNVEV (reference sequence). V lost 8 bases and J lost 2; bases outside the gene matches: 14. The CDR3 is made up of 19 amino acids. CDR3 nucleotide sequence: TGTGCCAGCTCCCTTCGGAACAGGGGACTAGCGGGAGGGCAAGAGACCCAGTACTTC. It encodes CASSLRNRGLAGGQETQYF.

The chain has TRBV2 and TRBJ1-5; D perhaps matches TRBD1 (6 bases). Trimming took off 4 bases at V and 0 bases at J, with 13 bases between the two ends. The CDR3 is made up of 16 amino acids. Looked up from germline, CDR1 is SNHLY and CDR2 is FYNNEI. CDR3 sequence (DNA): TGTGCCAGCAGTGCGGGGGCATTATATAGCAATCAGCCCCAGCATTTT. As protein: CASSAGALYSNQPQHF.

This rearrangement joins TRBV5-1 to TRBJ2-3; 9 bases fit TRBD1. The germline V gene has CDR1 SGHRS and CDR2 YFSETQ. CDR3 length: 20 residues. The trim removed 5 bases at V and 0 bases at J, leaving 19 bases unmatched. The CDR3 DNA follows: TGCGCCAGCAGGGGCTCCGGGACAGGGACGCCATATACTAGCACAGATACGCAGTATTTT. This codes for CASRGSGTGTPYTSTDTQYF. The complete variable domain, with remaining parts taken from reference TRBV5-1 and TRBJ2-3, reads KAGVTQTPRYLIKTRGQQVTLSCSPISGHRSVSWYQQTPGQGLQFLFEYFSETQRNKGNFPGRFSGRQFSNSRSEMNVSTLELGDSALYLCASRGSGTGTPYTSTDTQYFGPGTRLTVL.

The gene calls are TRBV18 and TRBJ2-2, with 8 bases identical to TRBD2. The CDR3 length is 16 residues. Trimming at V came to 3 bases and at J to 3 bases, leaving 6 bases not matched to a gene. CDR1 KGHSH and CDR2 LQKENI come from the germline V gene. CDR3 nucleotides: TGTGCCAGCTCACCCGACGGGAGGGCCCACACCGGGGAGCTGTTTTTT. This translates into CASSPDGRAHTGELFF.